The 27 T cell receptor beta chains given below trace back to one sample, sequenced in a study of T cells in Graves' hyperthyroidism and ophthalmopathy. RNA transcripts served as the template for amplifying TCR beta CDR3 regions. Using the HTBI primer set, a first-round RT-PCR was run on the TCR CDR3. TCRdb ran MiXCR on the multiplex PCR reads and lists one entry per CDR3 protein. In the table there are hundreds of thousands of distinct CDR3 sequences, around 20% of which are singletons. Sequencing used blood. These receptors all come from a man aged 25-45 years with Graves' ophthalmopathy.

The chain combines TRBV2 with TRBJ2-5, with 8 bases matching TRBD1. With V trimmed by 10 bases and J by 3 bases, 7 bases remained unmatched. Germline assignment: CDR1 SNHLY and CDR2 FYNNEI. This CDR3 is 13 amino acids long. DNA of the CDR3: TGTGCCACCAGAACGACAGGGGAAGAGACCCAGTACTTC. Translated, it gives CATRTTGEETQYF.

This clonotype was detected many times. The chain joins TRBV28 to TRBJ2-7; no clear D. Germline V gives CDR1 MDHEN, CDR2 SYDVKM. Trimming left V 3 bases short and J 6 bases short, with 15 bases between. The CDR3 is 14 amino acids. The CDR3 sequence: CASSFSASPREQYF. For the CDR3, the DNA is TGTGCCAGCAGTTTTTCGGCTTCCCCGCGCGAGCAGTACTTC.

The CDR3 protein is CASSFGQGFHEQYF. The CDR3 DNA sequence: TGTGCCAGCAGCTTTGGCCAGGGGTTTCACGAGCAGTACTTC. The genes are TRBV11-2 and TRBJ2-7, with a possible D match to TRBD1 (6 bases). The CDR3 covers 14 residues. Trimming pared 3 bases from V and 5 bases from J, leaving 14 bases between. Germline assignment: CDR1 SGHAT and CDR2 FQNNGV.

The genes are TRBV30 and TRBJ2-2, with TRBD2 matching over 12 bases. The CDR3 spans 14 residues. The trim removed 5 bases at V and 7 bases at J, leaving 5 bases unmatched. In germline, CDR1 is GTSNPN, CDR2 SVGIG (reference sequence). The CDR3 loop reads CAWGLAGIGGELFF. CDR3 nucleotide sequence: TGTGCCTGGGGACTAGCGGGAATAGGCGGGGAGCTGTTTTTT. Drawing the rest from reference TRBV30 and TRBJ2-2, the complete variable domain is SQTIHQWPATLVQPVGSPLSLECTVEGTSNPNLYWYRQAAGRGLQLLFYSVGIGQISSEVPQNLSASRPQDRQFILSSKKLLLSDSGFYLCAWGLAGIGGELFFGEGSRLTVL.

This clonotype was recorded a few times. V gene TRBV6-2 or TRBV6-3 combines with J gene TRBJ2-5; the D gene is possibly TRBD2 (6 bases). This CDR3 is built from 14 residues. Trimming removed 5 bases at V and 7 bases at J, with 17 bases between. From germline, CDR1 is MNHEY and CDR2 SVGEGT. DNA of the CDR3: TGTGCCAGCAGTCCCGGTGGGGGGAGCAGGACCCAGTACTTC. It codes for CASSPGGGSRTQYF.

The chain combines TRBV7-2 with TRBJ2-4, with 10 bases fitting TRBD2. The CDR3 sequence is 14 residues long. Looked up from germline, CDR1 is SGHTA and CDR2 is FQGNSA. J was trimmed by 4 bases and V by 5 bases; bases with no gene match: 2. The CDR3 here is CASSLTSGKNIQYF. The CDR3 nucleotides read TGTGCCAGCAGCCTGACTAGCGGGAAAAACATTCAGTACTTC. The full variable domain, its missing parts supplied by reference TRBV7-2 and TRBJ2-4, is GAGVSQSPSNKVTEKGKDVELRCDPISGHTALYWYRQSLGQGLEFLIYFQGNSAPDKSGLPSDRFSAERTGGSVSTLTIQRTQQEDSAVYLCASSLTSGKNIQYFGAGTRLSVL.

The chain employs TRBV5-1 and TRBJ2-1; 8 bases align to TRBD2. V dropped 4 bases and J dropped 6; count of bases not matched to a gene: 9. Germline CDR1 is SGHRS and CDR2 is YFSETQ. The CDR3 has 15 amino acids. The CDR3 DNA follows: TGCGCCAGCAGCCGAGCGGGAGTAGGGCTCAATGAGCAGTTCTTC. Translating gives CASSRAGVGLNEQFF. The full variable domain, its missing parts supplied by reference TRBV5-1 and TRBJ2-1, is KAGVTQTPRYLIKTRGQQVTLSCSPISGHRSVSWYQQTPGQGLQFLFEYFSETQRNKGNFPGRFSGRQFSNSRSEMNVSTLELGDSALYLCASSRAGVGLNEQFFGPGTRLTVL.

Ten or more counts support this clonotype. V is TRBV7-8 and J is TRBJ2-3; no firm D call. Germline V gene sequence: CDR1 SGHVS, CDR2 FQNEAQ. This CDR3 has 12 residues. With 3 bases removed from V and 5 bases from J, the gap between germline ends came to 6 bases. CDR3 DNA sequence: TGTGCCAGCAGCTTCGCCTTAGATACGCAGTATTTT. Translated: CASSFALDTQYF. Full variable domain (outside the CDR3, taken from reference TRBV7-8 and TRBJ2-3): GAGVSQSPRYKVAKRGQDVALRCDPISGHVSLFWYQQALGQGPEFLTYFQNEAQLDKSGLPSDRFFAERPEGSVSTLKIQRTQQEDSAVYLCASSFALDTQYFGPGTRLTVL.

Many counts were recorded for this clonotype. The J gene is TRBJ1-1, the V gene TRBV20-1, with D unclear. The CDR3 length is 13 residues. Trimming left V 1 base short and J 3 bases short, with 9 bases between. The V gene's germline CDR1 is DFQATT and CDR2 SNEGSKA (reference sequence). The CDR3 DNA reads TGCAGTGCTAGAGGCCGTTCAGACACTGAAGCTTTCTTT. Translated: CSARGRSDTEAFF.

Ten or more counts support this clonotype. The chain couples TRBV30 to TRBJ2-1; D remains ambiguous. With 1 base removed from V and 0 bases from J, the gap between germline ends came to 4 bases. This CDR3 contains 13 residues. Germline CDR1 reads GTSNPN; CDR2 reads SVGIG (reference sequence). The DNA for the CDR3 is TGTGCCTGGAGTGATAGCTCCTACAATGAGCAGTTCTTC. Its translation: CAWSDSSYNEQFF.

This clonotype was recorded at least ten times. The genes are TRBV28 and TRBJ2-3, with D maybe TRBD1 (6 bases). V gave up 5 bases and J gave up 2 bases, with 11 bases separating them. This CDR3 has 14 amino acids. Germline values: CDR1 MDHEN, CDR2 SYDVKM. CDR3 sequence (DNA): TGTGCCAGCAGTGCCCGGGACAACACAGATACGCAGTATTTT. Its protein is CASSARDNTDTQYF.

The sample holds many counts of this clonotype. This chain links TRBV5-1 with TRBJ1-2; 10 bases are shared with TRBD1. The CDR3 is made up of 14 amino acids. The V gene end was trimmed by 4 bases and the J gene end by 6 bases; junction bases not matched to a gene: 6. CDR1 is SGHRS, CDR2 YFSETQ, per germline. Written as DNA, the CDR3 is TGCGCCAGCAGCATGGGGACAGGGGCCGATGGCTACACCTTC. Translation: CASSMGTGADGYTF.

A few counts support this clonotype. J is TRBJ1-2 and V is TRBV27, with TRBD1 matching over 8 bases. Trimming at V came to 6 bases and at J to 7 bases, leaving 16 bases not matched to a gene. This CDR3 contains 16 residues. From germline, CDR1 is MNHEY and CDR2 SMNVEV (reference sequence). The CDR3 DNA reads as TGTGCCAGCAGCCGTGGACAGGGAACGGTTTTGGGTGGCTACACCTTC. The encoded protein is CASSRGQGTVLGGYTF.

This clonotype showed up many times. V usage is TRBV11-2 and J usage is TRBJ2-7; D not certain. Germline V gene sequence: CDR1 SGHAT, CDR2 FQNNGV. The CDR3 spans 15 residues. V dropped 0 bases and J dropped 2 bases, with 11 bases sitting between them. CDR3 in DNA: TGTGCCAGCAGCTTAGAATTAGGAGCAGCCTACGAGCAGTACTTC. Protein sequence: CASSLELGAAYEQYF.

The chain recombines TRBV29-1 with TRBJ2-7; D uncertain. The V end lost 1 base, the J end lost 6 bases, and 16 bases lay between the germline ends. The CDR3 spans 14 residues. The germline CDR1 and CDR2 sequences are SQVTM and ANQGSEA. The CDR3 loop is CSVEVAAGVFEQYF. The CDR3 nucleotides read TGCAGCGTTGAAGTAGCAGCTGGCGTGTTCGAGCAGTACTTC.

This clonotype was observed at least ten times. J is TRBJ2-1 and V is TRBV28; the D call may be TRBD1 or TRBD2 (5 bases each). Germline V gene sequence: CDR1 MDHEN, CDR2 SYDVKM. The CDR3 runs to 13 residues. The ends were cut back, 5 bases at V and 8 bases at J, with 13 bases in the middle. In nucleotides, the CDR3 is TGTGCCAGCAGTCCCCATTGGGGGTATGAGCAGTTCTTC. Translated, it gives CASSPHWGYEQFF.

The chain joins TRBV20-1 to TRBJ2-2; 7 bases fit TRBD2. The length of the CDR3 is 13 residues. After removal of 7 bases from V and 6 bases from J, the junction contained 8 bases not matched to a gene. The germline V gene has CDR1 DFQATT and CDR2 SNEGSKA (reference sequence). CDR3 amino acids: CSVTGGDAGELFF. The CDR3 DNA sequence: TGCAGTGTCACGGGAGGCGATGCCGGGGAGCTGTTTTTT.

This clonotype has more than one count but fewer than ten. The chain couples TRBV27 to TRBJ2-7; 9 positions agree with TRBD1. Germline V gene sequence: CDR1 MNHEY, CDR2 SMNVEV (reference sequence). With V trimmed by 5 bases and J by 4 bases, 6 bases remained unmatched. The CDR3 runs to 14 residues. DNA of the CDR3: TGTGCCAGCAGTCCTTGGACAGGGGAGTACGAGCAGTACTTC. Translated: CASSPWTGEYEQYF.

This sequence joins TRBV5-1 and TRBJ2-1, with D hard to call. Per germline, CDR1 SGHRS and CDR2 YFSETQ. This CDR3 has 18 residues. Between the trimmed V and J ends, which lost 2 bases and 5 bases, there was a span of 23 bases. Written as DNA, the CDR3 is TGCGCCAGCAGCTTTCAAGTGGGTTCAACTTCTCTTCACAATGAGCAGTTCTTC. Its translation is CASSFQVGSTSLHNEQFF. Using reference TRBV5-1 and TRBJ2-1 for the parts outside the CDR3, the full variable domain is KAGVTQTPRYLIKTRGQQVTLSCSPISGHRSVSWYQQTPGQGLQFLFEYFSETQRNKGNFPGRFSGRQFSNSRSEMNVSTLELGDSALYLCASSFQVGSTSLHNEQFFGPGTRLTVL.

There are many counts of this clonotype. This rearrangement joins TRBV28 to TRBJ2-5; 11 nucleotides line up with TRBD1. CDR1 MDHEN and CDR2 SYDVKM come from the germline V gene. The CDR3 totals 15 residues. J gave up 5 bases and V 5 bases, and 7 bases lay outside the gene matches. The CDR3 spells CASSTGQGAGETQYF. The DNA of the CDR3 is TGTGCCAGCAGTACCGGACAGGGGGCTGGTGAGACCCAGTACTTC.

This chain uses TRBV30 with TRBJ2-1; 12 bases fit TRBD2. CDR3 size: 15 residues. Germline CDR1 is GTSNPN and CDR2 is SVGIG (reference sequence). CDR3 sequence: CARTSGIGSYNEQFF. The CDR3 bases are TGTGCTCGGACTAGCGGGATAGGATCCTACAATGAGCAGTTCTTC.

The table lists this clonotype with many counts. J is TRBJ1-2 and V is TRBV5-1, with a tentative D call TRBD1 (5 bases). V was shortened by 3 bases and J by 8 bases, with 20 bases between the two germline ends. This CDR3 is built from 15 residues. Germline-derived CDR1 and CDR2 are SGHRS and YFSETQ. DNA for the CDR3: TGCGCCAGCAGCTCCGGGACCGCCAGCCTTATCGGCTACACCTTC. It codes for CASSSGTASLIGYTF.

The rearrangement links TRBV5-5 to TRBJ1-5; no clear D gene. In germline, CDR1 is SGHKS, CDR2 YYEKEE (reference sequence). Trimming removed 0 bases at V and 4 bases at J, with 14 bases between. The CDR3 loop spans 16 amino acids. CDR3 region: CASSLAGDSFNQPQHF. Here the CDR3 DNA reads TGTGCCAGCAGCTTGGCAGGAGACTCTTTTAATCAGCCCCAGCATTTT.

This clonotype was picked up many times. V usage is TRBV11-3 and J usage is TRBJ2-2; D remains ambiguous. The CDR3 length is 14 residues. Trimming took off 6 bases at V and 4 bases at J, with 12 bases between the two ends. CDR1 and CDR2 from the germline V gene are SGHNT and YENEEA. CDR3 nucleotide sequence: TGTGCCAGCAGTTCCAAACGAGGCACCGGGGAGCTGTTTTTT. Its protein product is CASSSKRGTGELFF.

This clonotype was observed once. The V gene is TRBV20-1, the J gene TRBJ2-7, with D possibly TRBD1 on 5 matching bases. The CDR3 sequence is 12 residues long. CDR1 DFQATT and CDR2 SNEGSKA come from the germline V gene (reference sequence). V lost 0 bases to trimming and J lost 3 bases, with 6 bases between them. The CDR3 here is CSAREGHYEQYF. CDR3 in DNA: TGCAGTGCTAGAGAGGGGCACTACGAGCAGTACTTC.

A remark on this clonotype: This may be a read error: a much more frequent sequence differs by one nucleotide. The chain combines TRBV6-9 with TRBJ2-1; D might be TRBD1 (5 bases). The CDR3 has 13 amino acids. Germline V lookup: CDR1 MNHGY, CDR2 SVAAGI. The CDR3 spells CASSSDNYDEQFF. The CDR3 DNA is TGTGCCAGCAGTTCGGACAACTACGATGAGCAGTTCTTC.

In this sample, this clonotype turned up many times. The CDR3 sequence is CASSDLRNTEAFF. The CDR3 nucleotides read TGTGCCAGCAGTGACCTCAGAAACACTGAAGCTTTCTTT. This chain links TRBV6-1 with TRBJ1-1; D unresolved. The CDR3 sequence is 13 residues long. Germline loops: CDR1 MNHNS, CDR2 SASEGT. The V and J ends lost 3 bases and 2 bases respectively, with 7 bases between them.